The clone carrying this TCR beta chain was recorded a few times. What it recognizes is unknown. These data come from a study of vaccination and CD4 T cells after COVID-19. Study as a whole: In the convalescent group, nasal swab PCR was SARS-CoV-2 positive; roughly nine cases were mild and one severe. Overall study results and limits: When vaccine-specific clones from convalescent patients were examined, 304 of 307 were spike mono-reactive.

Cultured CD4+ T cell DNA was sequenced using the Oncomine TCR Beta short-read assay. It was from cultured CD4+ T cells that genomic DNA was extracted. MiXCR, applied by TCRdb to the PCR reads, yields one record per CDR3 protein. This table has approximately 20,000 distinct CDR3 sequences, approximately 50% appearing once. The CDR3 length is 15 residues. In germline, CDR1 is SGHTA, CDR2 FQGTGA. V trimming: 5 bases; J trimming: 7 bases; junction bases outside the gene matches: 12. Treatment given: roughly nine-day PBMC culture with coronavirus spike peptide pools or control peptides (ViraFEST assay). Expansion of antigen-specific T cells with peptide pools by ViraFEST preceded sequencing of TCRs.

Sequenced input: CD4+ T cells from blood, cultured in vitro. This chain links TRBV7-3 with TRBJ1-2; 8 bases are a match to TRBD1. The sequence was obtained from a human donor who had recovered from COVID-19. CDR3 nucleotide sequence: TGTGCCAGCAGCGATACAGGGGGGCCCAAGGGTGGCTACACCTTC. This encodes CASSDTGGPKGGYTF.